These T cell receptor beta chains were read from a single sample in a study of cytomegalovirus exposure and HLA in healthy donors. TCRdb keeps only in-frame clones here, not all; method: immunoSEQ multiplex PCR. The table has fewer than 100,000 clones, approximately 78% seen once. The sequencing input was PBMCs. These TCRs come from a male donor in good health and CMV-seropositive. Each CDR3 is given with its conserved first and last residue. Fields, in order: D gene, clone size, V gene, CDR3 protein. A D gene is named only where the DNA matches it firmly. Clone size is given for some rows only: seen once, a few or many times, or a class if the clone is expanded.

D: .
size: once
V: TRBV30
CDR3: CAPSHSPSSSGANVLTF

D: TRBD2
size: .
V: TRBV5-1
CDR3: CASSLGLAGGNEQFF

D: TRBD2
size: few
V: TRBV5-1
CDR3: CASSLGLAGGPTDTQYF

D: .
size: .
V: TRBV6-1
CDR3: CASSERRDTEAFF

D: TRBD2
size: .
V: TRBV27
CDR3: CASTPGGSSYNEQFF

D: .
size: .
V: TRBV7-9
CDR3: CASSFRTEAFF

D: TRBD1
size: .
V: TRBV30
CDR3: CAWGQGWAYEQYF

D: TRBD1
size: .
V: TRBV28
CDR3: CASSSHRRDRPREQYF

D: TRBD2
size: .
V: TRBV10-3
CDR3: CAISGRGGADTQYF

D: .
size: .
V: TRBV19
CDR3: CASSIGTVGETQYF

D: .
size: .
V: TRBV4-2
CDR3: CASSQAEGHLAKNIQYF

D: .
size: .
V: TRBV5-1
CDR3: CASNTGNTEAFF

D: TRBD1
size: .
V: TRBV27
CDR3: CASSSRGTTGVNQPQHF

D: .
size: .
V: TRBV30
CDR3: CAWRSRGSYTF

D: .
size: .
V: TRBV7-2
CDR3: CASSLVADWDEQYF

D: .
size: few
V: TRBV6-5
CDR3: CASSDSYEQYF

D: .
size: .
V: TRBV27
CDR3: CASSMASRGYEQYF

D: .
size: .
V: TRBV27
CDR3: CASSQRGSGANVLTF

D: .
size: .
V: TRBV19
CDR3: CASSIATGSHEQYF

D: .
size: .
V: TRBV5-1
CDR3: CASSGGQPTMNTEAFF

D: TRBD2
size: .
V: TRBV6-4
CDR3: CASSTSGSTDTQYF

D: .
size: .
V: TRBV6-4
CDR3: CASSDWPNNEQFF

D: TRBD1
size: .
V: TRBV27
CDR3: CASSYRTGGYEQYF

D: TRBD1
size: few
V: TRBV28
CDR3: CASRTGSYEQYF

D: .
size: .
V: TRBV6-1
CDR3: CASWRALNTEAFF

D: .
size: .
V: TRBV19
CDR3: CASSWGVDQPQHF

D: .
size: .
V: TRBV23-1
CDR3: CASLNSEAQYF

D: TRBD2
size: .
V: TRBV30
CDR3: CAWSGLVAGVGEQYF

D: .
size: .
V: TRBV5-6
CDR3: CASSLEGAGITPSTDTQYF

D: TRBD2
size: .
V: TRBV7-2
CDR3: CASSLSGLAGPHEQYF

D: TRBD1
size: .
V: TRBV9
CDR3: CASSVVGQGSIEQFF

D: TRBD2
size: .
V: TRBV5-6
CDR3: CASSPLAGGQKTQYF

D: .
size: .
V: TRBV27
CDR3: CASSSYVNTEAFF

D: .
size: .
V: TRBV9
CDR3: CASSGGKNTEAFF

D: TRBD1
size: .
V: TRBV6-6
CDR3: CATSQGQINGYTF